This TCR beta chain is drawn from a study of cytomegalovirus exposure and HLA in healthy donors. General study findings and limits: One later analysis reportedly identified an Asian-associated ancestry cluster that showed fewer N-insertions than the roughly 600-donor mean. The classifier reportedly diagnosed cytomegalovirus status with high sensitivity and specificity. In vitro data verified a few CMV-associated chains as specific for CMV antigens.

A multiplex PCR was run with 60 Vbeta primers and 13 Jbeta primers. The data were produced by immunoSEQ multiplex PCR, yet TCRdb's version contains in-frame clones alone and is incomplete. The sample lists some 130,000 clones, roughly 72% occurring once. With 0 bases removed from V and 7 bases from J, the gap between germline ends came to 13 bases. The germline CDR1 and CDR2 sequences are MNHEY and SMNVEV (reference sequence). The CDR3 is made up of 16 amino acids. Of note for this clone: Its antigen is undetermined.

The sequenced sample was PBMCs. This receptor was taken from a male donor in good health and CMV-seronegative. The chain combines TRBV27 with TRBJ1-6; a possible D gene is TRBD1 (6 bases). Here the CDR3 DNA reads TGTGCCAGCAGTTTATCGTTGCAGGGGAGCAATTCACCCCTCCACTTT. Translation gives CASSLSLQGSNSPLHF.